The present T cell receptor (beta chain) was sequenced within a study of Graves' ophthalmopathy and Graves' hyperthyroidism. General study points: A 13-signature model separated ophthalmopathy from stable hyperthyroidism, reaching 87.88% sensitivity and roughly 84% specificity cross-validated. Ophthalmopathy progression cases were predicted by the model with approximately 71% sensitivity and 72.22% specificity.

For repertoire sequencing, the TCR beta CDR3 regions were amplified from RNA transcripts. An initial RT-PCR round employing HTBI primers preceded a second-round multiplex PCR. MiXCR, run by TCRdb on the multiplex PCR reads, gives a single entry per CDR3 protein. The sample contains 220,000 or so distinct CDR3 sequences, about a fifth of which appear only once. Notes on this clonotype: Its antigen is currently unknown.

V lost 6 bases, J lost 2 bases, and 13 bases lay in between. CDR1 and CDR2 (germline): MNHNS, SASEGT. This CDR3 has 14 amino acids. Patients with other autoimmune diseases, uncontrolled infections, pregnancy or lactation were excluded. The diagnosis was founded upon clinical symptoms, serum thyroxine, TRAb, thyroid ultrasound and orbital computed tomography. This chain connects TRBV6-1 to TRBJ1-1, with a tentative D call TRBD1 (6 bases). This TCR was sampled from a woman between 45 and 65 years old with Graves' ophthalmopathy. Sequenced input: peripheral blood. CDR3 sequence (DNA): TGTGCCAGCAGGACCCGGGACATAAACACTGAAGCTTTCTTT. It yields the protein CASRTRDINTEAFF.